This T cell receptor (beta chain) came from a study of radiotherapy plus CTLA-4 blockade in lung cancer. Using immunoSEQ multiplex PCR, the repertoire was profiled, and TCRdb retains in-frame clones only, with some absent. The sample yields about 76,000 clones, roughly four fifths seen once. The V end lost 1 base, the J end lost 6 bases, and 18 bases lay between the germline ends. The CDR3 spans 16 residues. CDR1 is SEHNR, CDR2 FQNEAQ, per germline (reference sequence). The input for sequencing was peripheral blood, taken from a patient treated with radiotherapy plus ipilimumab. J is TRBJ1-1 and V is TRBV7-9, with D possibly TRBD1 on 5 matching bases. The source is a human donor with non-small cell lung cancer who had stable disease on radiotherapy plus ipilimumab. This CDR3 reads CASSLDVGQGGSEAFF. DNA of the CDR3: TGTGCCAGCAGCTTAGACGTCGGGCAGGGAGGCTCTGAAGCTTTCTTT. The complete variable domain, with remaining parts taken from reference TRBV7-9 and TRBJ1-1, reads DTGVSQNPRHKITKRGQNVTFRCDPISEHNRLYWYRQTLGQGPEFLTYFQNEAQLEKSRLLSDRFSAERPKGSFSTLEIQRTEQGDSAMYLCASSLDVGQGGSEAFFGQGTRLTVV.